The present T cell receptor beta chain was sequenced within a study of CD8 T cells in Susac syndrome. Study-wide background: When blood was drawn, the patients with Susac syndrome were therapy-naive, on corticosteroids, or on intravenous immunoglobulin alone.

Reverse transcription of roughly 0.45 to 1 ug RNA used random hexamers. The TCR beta CDR3 was amplified by immunoSEQ multiplex PCR across 54 Vbeta, 13 Jbeta. In TCRdb, the immunoSEQ multiplex PCR reads were re-called with MiXCR into one record per CDR3 protein. The sample shows 150,000 to 200,000 distinct CDR3 sequences, around 95% of them seen only once. Negative isolation was applied to CD8+ and CD4+ T cells, and FACS enrichment was applied to TEMRA cells. Material for sequencing was CD4+ T cells from PBMCs. This sequence originates from a human donor with Susac syndrome.

CDR3 sequence reads: CASSGQGGYGYTF. Written as DNA, the CDR3 is TGTGCCAGCAGTGGCCAGGGGGGGTATGGCTACACCTTC. The rearrangement links TRBV27 to TRBJ1-2; 7 nucleotides match TRBD1. There are 13 residues in the CDR3. V was pared by 5 bases and J by 5 bases, with 5 bases of the junction left unmatched. Looked up from germline, CDR1 is MNHEY and CDR2 is SMNVEV (reference sequence).